Sequencing of this TCR beta chain was carried out in a study of siplizumab effects on memory and regulatory T cells. Study outcomes and limitations: Among sequences traceable to unstimulated CD4+ memory cells, alloreactive ones were significantly reduced by siplizumab. Naive T cells seemed more diverse than memory cells and seemed major alloresponse contributors. The Treg-derived share of mappable alloreactive CD4+ clones averaged about 68% with siplizumab and 25% to 30% in controls.

With respect to this clone: Antigen specificity is unknown.

Sequencing used immunoSEQ multiplex PCR; TCRdb keeps in-frame clones, though not all of them. The sample shows more than 85,000 clones, roughly 94% of them seen only once. The CDR3 loop spans 13 amino acids. CDR1 and CDR2 (germline): SGHNT, YYREEE (reference sequence). The ends were cut back, 5 bases at V and 4 bases at J, with 12 bases in the middle. The receptor was isolated from a human donor in good health. The J gene is TRBJ1-1, the V gene TRBV5-4; D remains ambiguous. Sequenced sample: Tregs sorted from blood. The CDR3 nucleotides are TGTGCCAGCAGTGTAGGAACCGCCACTGAAGCTTTCTTT. Amino acid sequence: CASSVGTATEAFF.